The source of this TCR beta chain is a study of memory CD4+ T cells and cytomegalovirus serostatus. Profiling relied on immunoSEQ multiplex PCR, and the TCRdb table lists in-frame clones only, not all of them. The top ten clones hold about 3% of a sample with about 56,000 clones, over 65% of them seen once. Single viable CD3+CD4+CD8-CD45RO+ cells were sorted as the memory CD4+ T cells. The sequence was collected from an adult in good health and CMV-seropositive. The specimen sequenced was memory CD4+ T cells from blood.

CDR3 coding DNA: TGTGCCAGCAGCTTATCCGACACTGGTGGCTACACCTTC. Its protein is CASSLSDTGGYTF. The genes are TRBV11-1 and TRBJ1-2; D call uncertain. CDR3 length equals 13 residues. Deletions cut 2 bases from V and 7 bases from J, with 11 bases between. The germline gives CDR1 SGHAT, CDR2 FQDESV (reference sequence).